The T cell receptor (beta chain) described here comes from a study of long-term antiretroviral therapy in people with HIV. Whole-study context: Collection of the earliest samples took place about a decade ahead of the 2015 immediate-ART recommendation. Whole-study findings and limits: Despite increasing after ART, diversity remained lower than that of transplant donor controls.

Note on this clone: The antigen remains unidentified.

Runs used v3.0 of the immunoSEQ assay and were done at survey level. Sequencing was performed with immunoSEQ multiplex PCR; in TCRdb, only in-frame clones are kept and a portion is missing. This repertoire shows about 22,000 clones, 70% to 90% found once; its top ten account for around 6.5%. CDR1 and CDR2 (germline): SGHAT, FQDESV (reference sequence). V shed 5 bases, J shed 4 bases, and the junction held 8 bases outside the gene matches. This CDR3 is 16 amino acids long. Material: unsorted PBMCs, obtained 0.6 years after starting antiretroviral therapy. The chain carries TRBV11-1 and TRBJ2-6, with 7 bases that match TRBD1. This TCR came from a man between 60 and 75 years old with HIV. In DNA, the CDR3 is TGTGCCAGCAGCCGGGACAGACTGAGGGGGGCCAACGTCCTGACTTTC. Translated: CASSRDRLRGANVLTF.